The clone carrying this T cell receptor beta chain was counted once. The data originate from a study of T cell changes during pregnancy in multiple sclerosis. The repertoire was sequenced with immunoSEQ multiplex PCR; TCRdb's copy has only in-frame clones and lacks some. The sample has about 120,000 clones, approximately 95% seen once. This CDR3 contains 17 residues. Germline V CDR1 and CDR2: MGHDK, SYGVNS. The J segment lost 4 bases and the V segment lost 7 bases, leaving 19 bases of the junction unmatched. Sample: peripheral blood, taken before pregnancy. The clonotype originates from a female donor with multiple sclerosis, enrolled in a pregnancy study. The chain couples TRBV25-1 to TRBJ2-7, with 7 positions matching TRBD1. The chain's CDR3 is CASIERGRNRGWYEQYF. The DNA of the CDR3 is TGTGCCAGCATAGAGAGGGGAAGGAACAGGGGCTGGTACGAGCAGTACTTC.